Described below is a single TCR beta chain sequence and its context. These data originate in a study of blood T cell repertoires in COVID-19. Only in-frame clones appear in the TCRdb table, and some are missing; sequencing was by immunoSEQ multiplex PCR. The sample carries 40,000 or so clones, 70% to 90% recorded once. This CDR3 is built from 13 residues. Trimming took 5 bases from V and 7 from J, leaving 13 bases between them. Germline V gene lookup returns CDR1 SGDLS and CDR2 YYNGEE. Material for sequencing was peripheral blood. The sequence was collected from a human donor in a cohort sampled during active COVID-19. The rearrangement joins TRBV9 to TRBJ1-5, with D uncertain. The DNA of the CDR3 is TGTGCCAGCAGTGCCGGCGAGGTCCAGCCCCAGCATTTT. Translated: CASSAGEVQPQHF.